This T cell receptor (beta chain) was documented in a study of PD-1 blockade in classical Hodgkin lymphoma. Whole-study results and caveats: In CD4+ cells, TCR diversity went up significantly by C4D1, but in CD8+ cells it did not.

About this clone: Its antigen is still unknown.

CDR3 length: 14 residues. The V gene's germline CDR1 is SGHRS and CDR2 YFSETQ. Trimming took 4 bases from V and 5 from J; bases not matched to a gene: 4. Clones were read by immunoSEQ multiplex PCR, and TCRdb kept only the in-frame ones, dropping some. The sample lists tens of thousands of clones, about three quarters occurring once. The time point is: cycle 4 day 1 (C4D1), after less than 7 weeks of nivolumab. Each of the patients experienced relapse following autologous stem cell transplantation, and their brentuximab vedotin exposure differed. This sample comprised peripheral blood mononuclear cells (PBMCs), obtained before the fourth cycle of nivolumab. The chain couples TRBV5-1 to TRBJ2-4; 9 positions agree with TRBD1. This clonotype was sampled from a human donor with classical Hodgkin lymphoma. The CDR3 DNA sequence: TGCGCCAGCAGCACGGGACAGGGACAAAACATTCAGTACTTC. This sequence encodes CASSTGQGQNIQYF.